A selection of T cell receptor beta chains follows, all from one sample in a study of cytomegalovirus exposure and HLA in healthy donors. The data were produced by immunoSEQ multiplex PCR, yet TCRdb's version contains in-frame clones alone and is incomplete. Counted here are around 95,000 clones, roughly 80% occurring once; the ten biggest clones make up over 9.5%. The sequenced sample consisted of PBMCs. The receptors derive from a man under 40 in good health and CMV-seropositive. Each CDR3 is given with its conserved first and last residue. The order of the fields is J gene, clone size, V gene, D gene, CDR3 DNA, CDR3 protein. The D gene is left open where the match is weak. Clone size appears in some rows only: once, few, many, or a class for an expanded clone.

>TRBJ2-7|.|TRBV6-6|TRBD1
TGTGCCAGCACGGACAGGGACTACGAGCAGTACTTC
CASTDRDYEQYF
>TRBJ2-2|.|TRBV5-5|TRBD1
TGTGCCAGCAGCACCGGGACAGCTCTCACCGGGGAGCTGTTTTTT
CASSTGTALTGELFF
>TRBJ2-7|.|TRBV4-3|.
TGCGCCAGCAGCCAAGGAACAGGTCGCTACGAGCAGTACTTC
CASSQGTGRYEQYF
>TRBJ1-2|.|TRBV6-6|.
TGTGCCAGCAGTTACTCGGGGGGTGACTATGGCTACACCTTC
CASSYSGGDYGYTF
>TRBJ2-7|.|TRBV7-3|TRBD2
TGTGCCAGCAGCCCGGGACTATCCTACGAGCAGTACTTC
CASSPGLSYEQYF
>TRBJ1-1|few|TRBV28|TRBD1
TGTGCCAGCAGTCGGGACAGGGAGAACACTGAAGCTTTCTTT
CASSRDRENTEAFF
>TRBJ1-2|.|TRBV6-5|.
TGTGCCAGCAGGTCCCCTGGACAGCCTAACTATGGCTACACCTTC
CASRSPGQPNYGYTF
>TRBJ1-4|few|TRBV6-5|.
TGTGCCAGCAGTGGTGGGCTGACTAATGAAAAACTGTTTTTT
CASSGGLTNEKLFF
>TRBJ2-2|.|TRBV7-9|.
TGTGCCAGCAGCTTCATCGGGGAGCTGTTTTTT
CASSFIGELFF
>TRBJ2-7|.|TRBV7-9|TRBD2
TGTTCCAGCAGCCAGATCGTAACGGGGGGGCCCGACGAGCAGTACTTC
CSSSQIVTGGPDEQYF
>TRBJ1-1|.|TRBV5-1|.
TGCGCCAGCAGCGGGGACACCACTGAAGCTTTCTTT
CASSGDTTEAFF
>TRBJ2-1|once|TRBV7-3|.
TGTGCCAGCAGCTTAGGCAGGGGTAGGAACAATGAGCAGTTCTTC
CASSLGRGRNNEQFF
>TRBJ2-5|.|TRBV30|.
TGTGCCTGGAGTGTACGGGTTTGGGAGACCCAGTACTTC
CAWSVRVWETQYF
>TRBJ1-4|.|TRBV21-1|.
TGTGCCAGCAGCATCCCAGATAATGAAAAACTGTTTTTT
CASSIPDNEKLFF
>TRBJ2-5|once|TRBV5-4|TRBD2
TGTGCCAGCAGCTTTCTAGCGGGGGGGCAACAAGAGACCCAGTACTTC
CASSFLAGGQQETQYF
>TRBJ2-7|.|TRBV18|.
TGTGCCAGCTCACCACCGTCAGAACCCTCCTACGAGCAGTACTTC
CASSPPSEPSYEQYF
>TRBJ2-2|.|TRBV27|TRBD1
TGTGCCAGCACCCTTCTACAGGGGGCGACCGGGGAGCTGTTTTTT
CASTLLQGATGELFF
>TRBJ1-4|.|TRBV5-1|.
TGCGCCAGCAGCTTACAGCAGAATGAAAAACTGTTTTTT
CASSLQQNEKLFF
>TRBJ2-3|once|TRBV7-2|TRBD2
TGTGCCAGCAGCTCTAGCGGGGGGGCCGGAGATACGCAGTATTTT
CASSSSGGAGDTQYF
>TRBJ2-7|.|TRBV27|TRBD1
TGTGCCAGCAGTTTAAGACAGGGTTACGAGCAGTACTTC
CASSLRQGYEQYF
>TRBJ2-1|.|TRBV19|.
TGTGCCAGTAGTATGGGCAATTACAATGAGCAGTTCTTC
CASSMGNYNEQFF
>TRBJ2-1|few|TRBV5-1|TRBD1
TGCGCCAGCAGCCCGGACAGGATCTACAATGAGCAGTTCTTC
CASSPDRIYNEQFF
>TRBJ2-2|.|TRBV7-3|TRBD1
TGTGCCAGCAGCTGGGGACAGGGGGCCGGGGAGCTGTTTTTT
CASSWGQGAGELFF
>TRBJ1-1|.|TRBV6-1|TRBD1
TGTGCCAGCAGCCTACAGGGGTCCACTGAAGCTTTCTTT
CASSLQGSTEAFF
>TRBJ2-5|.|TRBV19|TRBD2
TGTGCCAGTAGTATGTTAGCGGGAGTCCAAGAGACCCAGTACTTC
CASSMLAGVQETQYF
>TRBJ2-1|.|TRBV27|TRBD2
TGTGCCAGCAGTCCCAGACTAGCGGGGTCCTACAATGAGCAGTTCTTC
CASSPRLAGSYNEQFF
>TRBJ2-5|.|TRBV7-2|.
TGTGCCAGCAGCCAAAACAGGGGGGGGCTTGAGACCCAGTACTTC
CASSQNRGGLETQYF
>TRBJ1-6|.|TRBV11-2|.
TGTGCCAGCAGCTTAGAAAGAACAGGGAAGTCCCTCCACTTT
CASSLERTGKSLHF
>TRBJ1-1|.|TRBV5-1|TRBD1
TGCGCCAGCAGCTTGGCCGGGACAGGGTCTGACACTGAAGCTTTCTTT
CASSLAGTGSDTEAFF